What follows are 25 T cell receptor beta chains derived from one specimen sequenced in a study of molecular identifiers for immune sequencing clone quantification. TCRdb reprocessed the PCR reads via MiXCR and lists one record per CDR3 protein. The top ten hold around 4% of the sample, which has more than 85,000 distinct CDR3 sequences, 35% to 40% seen once. The sample consisted of naive CD8+ T cells from blood, with Jurkat cell RNA spiked in. Noted subset: FACS-sorted CD8+CD4-CCR7+CD45RA+ naive T cells. The receptor set was obtained from a human donor in good health. Some libraries in this study had Jurkat cell RNA spiked in.

A few counts support this clonotype. The gene calls are TRBV19 and TRBJ1-5; D is possibly TRBD1 (5 bases). Germline-derived CDR1 and CDR2 are LNHDA and SQIVND (reference sequence). V shed 1 base and J shed 4 bases, with 17 bases lying between them. The CDR3 has 17 amino acids. The CDR3 is CASSIVGIGSGNQPQHF. In DNA form, the CDR3 reads TGTGCCAGTAGTATAGTAGGTATAGGGTCAGGGAATCAGCCCCAGCATTTT. Full variable domain (outside the CDR3, taken from reference TRBV19 and TRBJ1-5): DGGITQSPKYLFRKEGQNVTLSCEQNLNHDAMYWYRQDPGQGLRLIYYSQIVNDFQKGDIAEGYSVSREKKESFPLTVTSAQKNPTAFYLCASSIVGIGSGNQPQHFGDGTRLSIL.

The chain combines TRBV27 with TRBJ2-1; 9 positions agree with TRBD2. V was pared by 6 bases and J by 6 bases, with 6 bases of the junction left unmatched. CDR3 length: 14 residues. Germline CDR1 reads MNHEY; CDR2 reads SMNVEV (reference sequence). The CDR3 coding sequence is TGTGCCAGCAGCGGACTAGCGATCCCCAATGAGCAGTTCTTC. Translated: CASSGLAIPNEQFF.

The table lists this clonotype with a few counts. The J gene is TRBJ2-5, the V gene TRBV28, with TRBD1 identical over 9 bases. This CDR3 region has 19 residues. Trimming cost V 3 bases and J 3 bases; bases outside gene matches: 17. Germline V CDR1 and CDR2: MDHEN, SYDVKM. The CDR3: CASSFTFVEGQGMEETQYF. The CDR3 DNA sequence: TGTGCCAGCAGTTTTACGTTTGTCGAAGGACAGGGGATGGAAGAGACCCAGTACTTC. Full variable domain (outside the CDR3, taken from reference TRBV28 and TRBJ2-5): DVKVTQSSRYLVKRTGEKVFLECVQDMDHENMFWYRQDPGLGLRLIYFSYDVKMKEKGDIPEGYSVSREKKERFSLILESASTNQTSMYLCASSFTFVEGQGMEETQYFGPGTRLLVL.

Regarding this clonotype: A much larger clone sits a single nucleotide away, making a read error possible. The V call is TRBV5-5, the J call TRBJ2-7; D gene ambiguous. Deletions cut 2 bases from V and 6 bases from J, with 15 bases between. Germline V gene data show CDR1 as SGHKS and CDR2 as YYEKEE (reference sequence). CDR3 length: 14 amino acids. CDR3 sequence: CASSFPSKICEQYF. CDR3 bases: TGTGCCAGCAGCTTTCCGTCCAAGATCTGCGAGCAGTACTTC. The full variable domain, rest sourced from reference TRBV5-5 and TRBJ2-7, is DAGVTQSPTHLIKTRGQQVTLRCSPISGHKSVSWYQQVLGQGPQFIFQYYEKEERGRGNFPDRFSARQFPNYSSELNVNALLLGDSALYLCASSFPSKICEQYFGPGTRLTVT.

CDR3 in amino acids: CASSQTRDRGEQYF. CDR3 DNA sequence: TGCGCCAGCAGCCAAACCCGGGACAGGGGGGAGCAGTACTTC. This chain connects TRBV4-3 to TRBJ2-7; TRBD1 matches 11 bases. Germline loops: CDR1 LGHNA, CDR2 YSLEER. This CDR3 spans 14 amino acids. The ends lost 2 bases at V and 7 bases at J; junction bases unmatched: 4.

In this sample, this clonotype turned up many times. The rearrangement uses TRBV5-4 and TRBJ2-5; D call uncertain. Looked up from germline, CDR1 is SGHNT and CDR2 is YYREEE (reference sequence). The CDR3 is 14 amino acids. Trimming stripped 4 bases from V and 2 bases from J, with 12 bases between. The chain's CDR3 is CASSLPTEQETQYF. The CDR3 DNA sequence: TGTGCCAGCAGCCTACCGACTGAACAAGAGACCCAGTACTTC.

At least ten counts were recorded for this clonotype. The chain links TRBV7-9 to TRBJ1-5; D gene unclear. Germline assignment: CDR1 SEHNR and CDR2 FQNEAQ (reference sequence). The CDR3 consists of 12 residues. V gave up 5 bases and J gave up 5 bases, with 7 bases separating them. The CDR3 nucleotides are TGTGCCAGCAGCCAATACGATCAGCCCCAGCATTTT. It translates to CASSQYDQPQHF. Full variable domain (remainder filled in from reference TRBV7-9 and TRBJ1-5): DTGVSQNPRHKITKRGQNVTFRCDPISEHNRLYWYRQTLGQGPEFLTYFQNEAQLEKSRLLSDRFSAERPKGSFSTLEIQRTEQGDSAMYLCASSQYDQPQHFGDGTRLSIL.

This clonotype was recorded many times. The rearrangement uses TRBV27 and TRBJ1-2, with D possibly being TRBD1 (6 bases). CDR3 length: 12 residues. V was pared by 6 bases and J by 5 bases, with 10 bases between. Germline lookup yields CDR1 MNHEY and CDR2 SMNVEV (reference sequence). The CDR3 here is CASRGGAYGYTF. Written as DNA, the CDR3 is TGTGCCAGCAGAGGGGGGGCGTATGGCTACACCTTC.

This clonotype was recorded at least ten times. V and J are TRBV28 and TRBJ2-3, with TRBD2 matching over 7 bases. With 2 bases clipped from V and 2 bases from J, the junction kept 4 bases outside the gene matches. The CDR3 consists of 15 residues. Germline V gene data show CDR1 as MDHEN and CDR2 as SYDVKM. The CDR3 sequence is CASSLGAGSTDTQYF. CDR3 sequence (DNA): TGTGCCAGCAGTTTAGGAGCGGGATCCACAGATACGCAGTATTTT.

V is TRBV7-2 and J is TRBJ2-3, with TRBD2 matching 8 bases. The V gene's germline CDR1 is SGHTA and CDR2 FQGNSA. The CDR3 has 15 residues. The J segment lost 1 base and the V segment lost 0 bases, leaving 0 bases of the junction unmatched. CDR3 region: CASSLATSGTDTQYF. The CDR3 DNA reads as TGTGCCAGCAGCTTAGCGACTAGCGGCACAGATACGCAGTATTTT. Looking up the rest from reference TRBV7-2 and TRBJ2-3 gives the full variable domain: GAGVSQSPSNKVTEKGKDVELRCDPISGHTALYWYRQSLGQGLEFLIYFQGNSAPDKSGLPSDRFSAERTGGSVSTLTIQRTQQEDSAVYLCASSLATSGTDTQYFGPGTRLTVL.

Comments on this clonotype: It may be a read error: a sequence one base away is much more abundant. The chain recombines TRBV12-3 or TRBV12-4 with TRBJ2-5; D uncertain. The CDR3 is made up of 14 amino acids. V was pared by 11 bases and J by 1 base, with 17 bases between. The CDR3 nucleotides are TGTGCCGGCACCCCCTGGACGCGCCAAGAGACCCAGTACTTC. Translated: CAGTPWTRQETQYF.

This clonotype was counted only a few times. The chain has TRBV28 and TRBJ2-1; the D gene is possibly TRBD2 (6 bases). Looked up from germline, CDR1 is MDHEN and CDR2 is SYDVKM. This CDR3 is built from 18 residues. With 2 bases removed from V and 0 bases from J, the gap between germline ends came to 17 bases. The CDR3 protein is CASSLGPNSGGSYNEQFF. The CDR3 nucleotides are TGTGCCAGCAGTTTAGGCCCGAATAGCGGAGGCTCCTACAATGAGCAGTTCTTC.

This sequence joins TRBV28 and TRBJ2-2; D could derive from TRBD1 or TRBD2 (5 bases each). The CDR3 loop spans 13 amino acids. V dropped 3 bases and J dropped 4 bases, with 6 bases sitting between them. Per germline, CDR1 MDHEN and CDR2 SYDVKM. The CDR3 bases are TGTGCCAGCAGTTTGAGGGGCACCGGGGAGCTGTTTTTT. This sequence encodes CASSLRGTGELFF.

This clonotype turned up a few times. In DNA form, the CDR3 reads TGTGCCAGCGGCCTCGGTGGGCCCGCCTACGAGCAGTACTTC. Its translation is CASGLGGPAYEQYF. The rearrangement links TRBV13 to TRBJ2-7; unclear D gene. This CDR3 spans 14 amino acids. Trimming left V 8 bases short and J 2 bases short, with 16 bases between. Germline values: CDR1 PRHDT, CDR2 FYEKMQ (reference sequence).

This clonotype was seen ten or more times. The rearrangement joins TRBV11-2 to TRBJ2-1, with D perhaps TRBD2 (6 bases). The length of the CDR3 is 14 residues. V shed 0 bases and J shed 6 bases, with 9 bases lying between them. Germline V gives CDR1 SGHAT, CDR2 FQNNGV. The CDR3 loop is CASSLEASANEQFF. The CDR3 region has the DNA TGTGCCAGCAGCTTAGAAGCTAGCGCCAATGAGCAGTTCTTC.

This clonotype was seen only once. The chain joins TRBV7-2 to TRBJ2-3; possibly TRBD1 for D (6 bases). This CDR3 comprises 16 residues. Looked up from germline, CDR1 is SGHTA and CDR2 is FQGNSA. Trimming took off 2 bases at V and 2 bases at J, with 14 bases between the two ends. In nucleotides, the CDR3 is TGTGCCAGCAGCTTACGTCCCCAGGGGAACACAGATACGCAGTATTTT. It yields the protein CASSLRPQGNTDTQYF.

This rearrangement joins TRBV12-3 or TRBV12-4 to TRBJ2-1; 8 bases are shared with TRBD1. Trimming cost V 0 bases and J 9 bases; bases outside gene matches: 4. The CDR3 length is 14 residues. The CDR3 region has the DNA TGTGCCAGCAGTTTAGCCCAGGGGGCGAGTGAGCAGTTCTTC. It codes for CASSLAQGASEQFF.

This clonotype was recorded a few times. This chain uses TRBV6-6 with TRBJ2-1; TRBD2 agrees at 10 bases. The ends lost 2 bases at V and 10 bases at J; junction bases unmatched: 11. Germline V CDR1 and CDR2: MNHNY, SVGAGI (reference sequence). The CDR3 sequence is 16 residues long. CDR3 sequence: CASSYTGLAGDREQFF. Written as DNA, the CDR3 is TGTGCCAGCAGTTACACAGGGCTAGCGGGAGATCGAGAGCAGTTCTTC.

This clonotype was seen more than once but under ten times. The chain carries TRBV6-5 and TRBJ2-5, with TRBD2 matching 9 bases. In germline, CDR1 is MNHEY, CDR2 SVGAGI. This CDR3 is built from 15 residues. V shed 2 bases, J shed 4 bases, and the junction held 5 bases outside the gene matches. The CDR3 DNA reads as TGTGCCAGCAGTTACCCTAGCGGGAAGGGAGAGACCCAGTACTTC. Its translation: CASSYPSGKGETQYF.

The rearrangement uses TRBV18 and TRBJ2-1; 13 nucleotides agree with TRBD2. V was clipped by 6 bases and J by 7 bases; unmatched bases: 9. Germline V gene lookup returns CDR1 KGHSH and CDR2 LQKENI. The CDR3 is 16 amino acids. CDR3 residues: CASSRTGTSGNNEQFF. The CDR3 DNA is TGTGCCAGCTCCCGAACCGGGACTAGCGGGAATAATGAGCAGTTCTTC.

Comments on this clonotype: This clone may be a read error of a much larger clone one base away. This chain uses TRBV5-8 with TRBJ2-3, with 8 bases matching TRBD2. Germline CDR1 SGHTS, CDR2 YDEGEE. CDR3 length: 15 residues. For the CDR3, the DNA is TGTACCAGCAGCTTGGAACGGGAGGGACCAGATACGCAGTATTTT. Its protein product is CTSSLEREGPDTQYF.

Only a few counts were recorded for this clonotype. The CDR3 bases are TGTGCCAGCAGTGGCGGGACAAATACGCAGTATTTT. Protein: CASSGGTNTQYF. The chain uses TRBV2 and TRBJ2-3; D is possibly TRBD1 or TRBD2 (6 bases each). The germline gives CDR1 SNHLY, CDR2 FYNNEI. The CDR3 spans 12 residues. The ends were cut back, 4 bases at V and 7 bases at J, with 9 bases in the middle.

The chain recombines TRBV28 with TRBJ1-5; D remains unclear. Trimming cost V 2 bases and J 5 bases, with 13 bases left between them. Germline CDR1 and CDR2: MDHEN and SYDVKM. The CDR3 sequence is 15 residues long. The DNA of the CDR3 is TGTGCCAGCAGTTTAGAGGCCTCCGGAGATCAGCCCCAGCATTTT. Protein product: CASSLEASGDQPQHF.

The genes are TRBV7-3 and TRBJ2-1; D is unclear. This CDR3 comprises 15 residues. The germline V and J ends were trimmed by 4 bases and 1 base, with 11 bases remaining between them. Germline-derived CDR1 and CDR2 are SGHTA and FQGTGA. CDR3 DNA: TGTGCCAGCAGCTGGAATCCTGGGTCCTACAATGAGCAGTTCTTC. Its translation is CASSWNPGSYNEQFF.

A note on this clonotype: A much bigger clone sits one base away, suggesting this may be a read error. V is TRBV7-6 and J is TRBJ1-3; no definite D call. The CDR3 runs to 18 residues. V gave up 4 bases and J gave up 0 bases, with 19 bases separating them. Germline CDR1 and CDR2: SGHVS and FNYEAQ. CDR3 bases: TGTGCCAGCAGCTCAGTTCCCTCGCAGACGTACTCTGGAAACACCATATATTTT. Amino acids: CASSSVPSQTYSGNTIYF. The entire variable domain, with the rest obtained from reference TRBV7-6 and TRBJ1-3, is as follows: GAGVSQSPRYKVTKRGQDVALRCDPISGHVSLYWYRQALGQGPEFLTYFNYEAQQDKSGLPNDRFSAERPEGSISTLTIQRTEQRDSAMYRCASSSVPSQTYSGNTIYFGEGSWLTVV.